These T cell receptor beta chains were read from a single sample in a study of T-cell reconstitution after alpha-beta-depleted transplantation in children. Using its own MiXCR run on the PCR reads, TCRdb lists one record per CDR3 protein. The sample consists of about 830,000 distinct CDR3 sequences, approximately 15% of them appearing once. Source: PBMCs, mostly from graft donor cells, taken 360 days after TCRalphabeta/CD19-depleted stem cell transplant. The source is a male patient aged 10-17 years who had a stem cell transplant for acute lymphoblastic leukemia, so the T cells may come from the graft donor. Both conserved end residues are part of each CDR3. The D gene is left open where the match is weak. A clone size is listed for some rows: how often the clone was seen (once, few, many), or a class if it is expanded.

>TRBD1|-|TRBV19|TRBJ1-2
CASTPGQGRGNYGYTF
TGTGCCAGTACCCCCGGACAGGGACGGGGTAACTATGGCTACACCTTC
>-|few|TRBV4-1|TRBJ2-3
CASSQGLDHAYPQYF
TGCGCCAGCAGCCAAGGTTTAGACCATGCTTACCCGCAGTATTTT
>TRBD1|-|TRBV7-2|TRBJ2-7
CASSYHRGLGYEQYF
TGTGCCAGCAGCTATCACAGGGGCCTAGGGTACGAGCAGTACTTC
>-|-|TRBV11-3|TRBJ1-5
CASSLATRHNNQPQHF
TGTGCCAGCAGCTTAGCCACGAGACACAACAATCAGCCCCAGCATTTT
>-|-|TRBV7-6|TRBJ2-7
CASSLESAGGGYEQYF
TGTGCCAGCAGCTTAGAATCGGCAGGGGGAGGCTACGAGCAGTACTTC
>-|-|TRBV2|TRBJ2-3
CASSEENSTDTQYF
TGTGCCAGCAGTGAAGAAAATAGCACAGATACGCAGTATTTT
>TRBD2|-|TRBV3-1|TRBJ2-1
CASSQDLAGVIDEQFF
TGTGCCAGCAGCCAAGATCTGGCGGGAGTGATCGATGAGCAGTTCTTC
>-|-|TRBV5-1|TRBJ1-1
CASSPFEGLENTEAFF
TGCGCCAGCAGCCCTTTTGAGGGATTGGAGAACACTGAAGCTTTCTTT
>TRBD2|-|TRBV5-1|TRBJ2-2
CASSFWAGVSGELFF
TGCGCCAGCAGCTTTTGGGCGGGAGTCTCCGGGGAGCTGTTTTTT
>-|-|TRBV5-1|TRBJ2-6
CASRAARFRPGANVLTF
TGCGCCAGCAGAGCAGCCCGTTTCCGTCCTGGGGCCAACGTCCTGACTTTC
>-|few|TRBV18|TRBJ2-2
CASSFPGGANTGELFF
TGTGCCAGCTCATTCCCCGGCGGGGCGAACACCGGGGAGCTGTTTTTT
>TRBD1|-|TRBV3-1|TRBJ1-6
CASRRGRISPLHF
TGTGCCAGCAGAAGGGGGCGCATTTCACCCCTCCACTTT
>TRBD2|-|TRBV3-1|TRBJ2-7
CATSRLARSYEQYF
TGTGCCACCTCTCGACTAGCGCGTTCCTACGAGCAGTACTTC
>-|few|TRBV5-6|TRBJ2-7
CASSFGMGPYEQYF
TGTGCCAGCAGCTTTGGGATGGGGCCCTACGAGCAGTACTTC
>-|-|TRBV7-9|TRBJ2-7
CASSPYLGQYEQYF
TGTGCCAGCAGCCCCTACCTGGGACAATACGAGCAGTACTTC
>-|many|TRBV7-9|TRBJ2-7
CASSSSGDSYEQYF
TGTGCCAGCAGCTCCTCAGGCGACTCCTACGAGCAGTACTTC
>-|few|TRBV7-3|TRBJ1-1
CASSLRGGQMNTEAFF
TGTGCCAGCAGCTTACGAGGCGGACAGATGAACACTGAAGCTTTCTTT
>TRBD1|few|TRBV27|TRBJ1-4
CASGTQGRNEKLFF
TGTGCCAGCGGTACACAGGGGAGGAATGAAAAACTGTTTTTT
>-|few|TRBV5-1|TRBJ2-5
CASSFGSSEETQYF
TGCGCCAGCAGCTTTGGGAGTTCTGAAGAGACCCAGTACTTC
>-|many|TRBV21-1|TRBJ1-1
CASSRHLGSHSEAFF
TGTGCCAGCAGCCGCCACTTGGGGTCCCACAGTGAAGCTTTCTTT
>-|-|TRBV29-1|TRBJ1-2
CSGTDNYGYTF
TGCAGCGGGACAGATAACTATGGCTACACCTTC
>TRBD1|-|TRBV7-9|TRBJ1-2
CASSLRRDSDGYTF
TGTGCCAGCAGCTTACGCCGGGACAGCGATGGCTACACCTTC
>-|few|TRBV7-3|TRBJ2-7
CASSLMGPVYEQYF
TGTGCCAGCAGCTTAATGGGGCCAGTATACGAGCAGTACTTC
>TRBD2|-|TRBV24-1|TRBJ2-1
CATSDRLTSGLNNEQFF
TGTGCCACCAGTGACCGGCTAACTAGCGGACTTAACAATGAGCAGTTCTTC
>-|-|TRBV5-1|TRBJ2-7
CASSLEGGYWEQYF
TGCGCCAGCAGCTTGGAGGGGGGGTACTGGGAGCAGTACTTC
>TRBD1|few|TRBV7-8|TRBJ2-5
CASGRGTGYTETQYF
TGTGCCAGTGGACGAGGGACAGGGTATACGGAGACCCAGTACTTC
>TRBD1|-|TRBV5-1|TRBJ2-6
CASSSRDRSSSGANVLTF
TGCGCCAGCAGCTCAAGGGACAGATCTTCCTCTGGGGCCAACGTCCTGACTTTC
>TRBD2|few|TRBV4-1|TRBJ2-3
CASSQSGSGTDTQYF
TGCGCCAGCAGCCAGAGCGGGAGTGGCACAGATACGCAGTATTTT
>TRBD1|many|TRBV3-1|TRBJ2-1
CASSQEQGRTLYNEQFF
TGTGCCAGCAGCCAAGAACAGGGGCGGACCCTCTACAATGAGCAGTTCTTC